These 17 T cell receptor beta chains originate from one sample sequenced in a study of blood T cell repertoires in COVID-19. Clones were read by immunoSEQ multiplex PCR, and TCRdb kept only the in-frame ones, dropping some. The repertoire holds under 400,000 clones, with approximately 87% as singletons. Sequenced: peripheral blood. The receptors were sampled from a woman in her twenties or thirties with COVID-19, enrolled during active disease.

V and J are TRBV6-1 and TRBJ1-1; TRBD1 agrees at 8 bases. CDR1 is MNHNS, CDR2 SASEGT, per germline. The CDR3 runs to 17 residues. The ends lost 3 bases at V and 3 bases at J; junction bases unmatched: 12. The CDR3 nucleotides are TGTGCCAGCAGTGATGGCCCAGGGGGCCCATGGGACACTGAAGCTTTCTTT. Translation: CASSDGPGGPWDTEAFF.

The V and J genes are TRBV5-4 and TRBJ2-7, with a weak D call TRBD2 (6 bases). V lost 0 bases and J 2 bases, leaving 12 bases between the germline ends. Per the germline V gene, CDR1 is SGHNT and CDR2 is YYREEE (reference sequence). This CDR3 region has 15 residues. CDR3 residues: CASSLGGTETYEQYF. The CDR3 region has the DNA TGTGCCAGCAGCTTGGGCGGGACGGAAACCTACGAGCAGTACTTC.

This clone came up once. The chain carries TRBV14 and TRBJ2-7; D might be TRBD1 (5 bases). This CDR3 comprises 20 residues. The V and J ends lost 0 bases and 0 bases respectively, with 24 bases between them. Germline V gene lookup returns CDR1 SGHDN and CDR2 FVKESK. CDR3 DNA sequence: TGTGCCAGCAGCCAAGAGAACCTTTTTATGTGGGGCGAAGGCTCCTACGAGCAGTACTTC. Amino acid sequence: CASSQENLFMWGEGSYEQYF.

The rearrangement joins TRBV6-5 to TRBJ2-7; maybe TRBD2 (6 bases). CDR1 is MNHEY, CDR2 SVGAGI, per germline. The CDR3 sequence is 12 residues long. V dropped 6 bases and J dropped 3 bases, with 9 bases sitting between them. The CDR3 coding sequence is TGTGCCAGCAGCGGGAGTTACTACGAGCAGTACTTC. Translating it yields CASSGSYYEQYF.

The chain has TRBV19 and TRBJ2-5; D perhaps matches TRBD1 (5 bases). V shed 1 base and J shed 3 bases, with 12 bases lying between them. The CDR3 has 15 amino acids. Per germline, CDR1 LNHDA and CDR2 SQIVND (reference sequence). CDR3 region: CASSIGAGSKETQYF. CDR3 nucleotides: TGTGCCAGTAGTATAGGCGCAGGGTCCAAAGAGACCCAGTACTTC.

V and J are TRBV30 and TRBJ1-3; maybe TRBD1 (5 bases). Germline CDR1 GTSNPN, CDR2 SVGIG (reference sequence). Trimming removed 5 bases from V and 0 bases from J, with 14 bases in between. The CDR3 loop spans 15 amino acids. This chain's CDR3 is CAWSRDSFSGNTIYF. The CDR3 coding sequence is TGTGCCTGGTCCAGGGACTCTTTCTCTGGAAACACCATATATTTT.

This sequence joins TRBV9 and TRBJ1-4, with D unresolved. CDR1 is SGDLS and CDR2 is YYNGEE in the germline V gene. Trimming pared 0 bases from V and 3 bases from J, leaving 12 bases between. CDR3 length: 16 residues. The CDR3 sequence: CASSVEGGAANEKLFF. The CDR3, as DNA: TGTGCCAGCAGCGTAGAGGGAGGAGCAGCTAATGAAAAACTGTTTTTT.

The chain combines TRBV21-1 with TRBJ2-1; the table's D call TRBD2 went unverified against the DNA. TRBV21-1 is flagged as a pseudogene. The CDR3 consists of 15 residues. This chain's CDR3 is CASSKLAGTYNEQFF. CDR3 nucleotide sequence: TGTGCCAGCAGCAAACTAGCGGGAACTTACAATGAGCAGTTCTTC.

This clone was counted between two and nine times. The rearrangement joins TRBV4-1 to TRBJ1-5; D might be TRBD1 (5 bases). The V gene lost 5 bases and the J gene lost 2 bases, with 16 bases spanning the gap. This CDR3 region has 16 residues. Germline V gives CDR1 MGHRA, CDR2 YSYEKL. CDR3 residues: CASSFTMGGGNQPQHF. As DNA, the CDR3 is TGCGCCAGCAGCTTTACCATGGGGGGGGGCAATCAGCCCCAGCATTTT.

Worth noting for this clone: The identical CDR3 is also encoded by other nucleotide sequences in the sample. The chain carries TRBV19 and TRBJ2-1, with D tentatively TRBD2 (6 bases). The germline V gene encodes CDR1 LNHDA and CDR2 SQIVND (reference sequence). With 3 bases removed from V and 0 bases from J, the gap between germline ends came to 6 bases. This CDR3 is 14 amino acids long. The CDR3 coding sequence is TGTGCCAGTAGTATCGGGAGCTCCTACAATGAGCAGTTCTTC. This gives the protein CASSIGSSYNEQFF.

J is TRBJ2-7 and V is TRBV4-1; 8 bases match TRBD1. CDR1 MGHRA and CDR2 YSYEKL come from the germline V gene. The CDR3 runs 16 residues. Germline trimming cut 0 bases from V and 0 bases from J; bases unmatched to any gene: 4. The chain's CDR3 is CASSQETGQDSYEQYF. The CDR3 nucleotides read TGCGCCAGCAGCCAAGAAACGGGACAGGACTCCTACGAGCAGTACTTC.

The chain recombines TRBV7-9 with TRBJ2-7; 8 nucleotides align to TRBD2. The CDR3 runs 17 residues. Germline V lookup: CDR1 SEHNR, CDR2 FQNEAQ (reference sequence). V lost 0 bases and J lost 2; bases outside the gene matches: 9. Here the CDR3 reads CASSLAAASGFTYEQYF. The CDR3 bases are TGTGCCAGCAGCTTAGCGGCGGCTAGCGGGTTCACCTACGAGCAGTACTTC.

The rearrangement links TRBV6-4 to TRBJ1-1; TRBD1 agrees at 8 bases. J gave up 4 bases and V 7 bases, and 8 bases lay outside the gene matches. Germline V lookup: CDR1 MRHNA, CDR2 SNTAGT. This CDR3 is 14 amino acids long. The DNA of the CDR3 is TGTGCCAGCAAACAGGGGGATGGTGGCACTGAAGCTTTCTTT. It translates to CASKQGDGGTEAFF.

As concerns this clone: Other DNA sequences in this specimen translate into the identical CDR3. This chain links TRBV27 with TRBJ2-3; D is unclear. The CDR3 runs to 13 residues. CDR1 MNHEY and CDR2 SMNVEV come from the germline V gene (reference sequence). The ends were cut back, 3 bases at V and 0 bases at J, with 4 bases in the middle. The CDR3 DNA reads as TGTGCCAGCAGTTTGGCTAGCACAGATACGCAGTATTTT. Translating gives CASSLASTDTQYF.

The J gene is TRBJ1-5, the V gene TRBV5-6, with 7 positions matching TRBD1. Germline loops: CDR1 SGHDT, CDR2 YYEEEE. The CDR3 runs to 16 residues. V lost 0 bases and J lost 6; bases outside the gene matches: 9. The CDR3 reads CASSLAGGQGGQPQHF. As DNA, the CDR3 is TGTGCCAGCAGCTTGGCAGGGGGGCAGGGTGGTCAGCCCCAGCATTTT. Supplemented by reference TRBV5-6 and TRBJ1-5, the full variable domain reads DAGVTQSPTHLIKTRGQQVTLRCSPKSGHDTVSWYQQALGQGPQFIFQYYEEEERQRGNFPDRFSGHQFPNYSSELNVNALLLGDSALYLCASSLAGGQGGQPQHFGDGTRLSIL.

The rearrangement links TRBV7-3 to TRBJ1-1; D is unresolved. CDR3 length: 14 residues. Trimming took off 2 bases at V and 0 bases at J, with 7 bases between the two ends. Germline CDR1 is SGHTA and CDR2 is FQGTGA. CDR3 in amino acids: CASSLEGVNTEAFF. CDR3 sequence (DNA): TGTGCCAGCAGCTTAGAGGGTGTGAACACTGAAGCTTTCTTT.

The rearrangement uses TRBV6-5 and TRBJ1-2, with D maybe TRBD1 (5 bases). The V and J ends lost 10 bases and 1 base respectively, with 16 bases between them. Germline V gene data show CDR1 as MNHEY and CDR2 as SVGAGI. The length of the CDR3 is 14 residues. The CDR3 region is CATRGYGHNYGYTF. For the CDR3, the DNA is TGTGCCACCCGGGGGTACGGGCATAACTATGGCTACACCTTC.